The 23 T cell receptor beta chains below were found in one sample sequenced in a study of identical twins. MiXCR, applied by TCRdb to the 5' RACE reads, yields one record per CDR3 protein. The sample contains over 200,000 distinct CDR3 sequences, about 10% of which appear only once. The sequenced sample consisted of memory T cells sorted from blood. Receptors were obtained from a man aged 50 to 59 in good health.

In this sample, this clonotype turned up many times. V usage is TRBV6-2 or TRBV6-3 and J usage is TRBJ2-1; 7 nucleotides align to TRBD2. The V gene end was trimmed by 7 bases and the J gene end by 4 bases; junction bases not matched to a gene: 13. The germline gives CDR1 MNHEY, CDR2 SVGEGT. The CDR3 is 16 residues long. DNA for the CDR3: TGTGCCAGCACGGGGAGCCTGGGGGGGAAGTACAATGAGCAGTTCTTC. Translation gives CASTGSLGGKYNEQFF.

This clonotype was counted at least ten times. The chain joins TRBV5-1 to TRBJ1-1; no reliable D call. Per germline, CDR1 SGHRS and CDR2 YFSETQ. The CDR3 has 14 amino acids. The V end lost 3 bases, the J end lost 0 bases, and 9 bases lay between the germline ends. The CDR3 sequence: CASSSGQMNTEAFF. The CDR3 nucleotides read TGCGCCAGCAGCTCGGGCCAAATGAACACTGAAGCTTTCTTT. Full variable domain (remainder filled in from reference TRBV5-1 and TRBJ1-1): KAGVTQTPRYLIKTRGQQVTLSCSPISGHRSVSWYQQTPGQGLQFLFEYFSETQRNKGNFPGRFSGRQFSNSRSEMNVSTLELGDSALYLCASSSGQMNTEAFFGQGTRLTVV.

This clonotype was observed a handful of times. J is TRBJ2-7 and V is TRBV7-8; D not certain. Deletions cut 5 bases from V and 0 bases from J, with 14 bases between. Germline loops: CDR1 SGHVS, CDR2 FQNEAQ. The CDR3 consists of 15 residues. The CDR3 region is CASSHRRLGSYEQYF. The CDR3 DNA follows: TGTGCCAGCAGCCATCGTCGGTTAGGCTCCTACGAGCAGTACTTC.

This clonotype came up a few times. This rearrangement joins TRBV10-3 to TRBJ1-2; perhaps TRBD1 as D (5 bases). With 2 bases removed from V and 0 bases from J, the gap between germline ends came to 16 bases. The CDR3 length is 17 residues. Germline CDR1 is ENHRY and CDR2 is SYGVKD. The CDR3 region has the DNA TGTGCCATCAGTGAGCCCTTTAGGGGCAGTGCTAACTATGGCTACACCTTC. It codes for CAISEPFRGSANYGYTF.

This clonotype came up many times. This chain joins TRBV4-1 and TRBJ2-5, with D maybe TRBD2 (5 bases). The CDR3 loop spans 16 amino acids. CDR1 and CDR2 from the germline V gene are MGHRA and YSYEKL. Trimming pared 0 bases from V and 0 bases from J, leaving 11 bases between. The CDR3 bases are TGCGCCAGCAGCCAAGACCCGTCCGGGGACCAAGAGACCCAGTACTTC. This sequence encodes CASSQDPSGDQETQYF.

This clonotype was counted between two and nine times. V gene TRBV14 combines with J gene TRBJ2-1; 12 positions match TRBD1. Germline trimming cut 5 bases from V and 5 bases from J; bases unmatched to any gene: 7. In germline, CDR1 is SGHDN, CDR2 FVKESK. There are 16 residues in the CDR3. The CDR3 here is CASSGIRDRGHNEQFF. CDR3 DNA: TGTGCCAGCAGCGGAATCCGGGACAGGGGGCACAATGAGCAGTTCTTC.

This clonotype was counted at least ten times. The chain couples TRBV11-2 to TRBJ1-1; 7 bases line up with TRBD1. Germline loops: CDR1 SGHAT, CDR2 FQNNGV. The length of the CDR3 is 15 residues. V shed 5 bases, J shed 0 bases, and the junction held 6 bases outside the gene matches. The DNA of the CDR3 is TGTGCCAGCAGCCGGGGACAGACAATGAACACTGAAGCTTTCTTT. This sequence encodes CASSRGQTMNTEAFF.

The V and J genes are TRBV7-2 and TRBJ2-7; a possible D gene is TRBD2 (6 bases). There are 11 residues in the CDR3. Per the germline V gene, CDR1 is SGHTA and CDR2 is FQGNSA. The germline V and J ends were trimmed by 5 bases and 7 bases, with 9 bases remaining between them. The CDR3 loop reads CASSPGREQYF. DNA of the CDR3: TGTGCCAGCAGCCCGGGGAGGGAGCAGTACTTC.

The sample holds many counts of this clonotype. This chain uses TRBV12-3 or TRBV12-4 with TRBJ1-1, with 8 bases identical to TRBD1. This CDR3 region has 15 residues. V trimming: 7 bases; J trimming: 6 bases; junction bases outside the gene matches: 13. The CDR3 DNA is TGTGCCAGCAAACGTAAACTACAGGGGGTTGCTGAAGCTTTCTTT. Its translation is CASKRKLQGVAEAFF.

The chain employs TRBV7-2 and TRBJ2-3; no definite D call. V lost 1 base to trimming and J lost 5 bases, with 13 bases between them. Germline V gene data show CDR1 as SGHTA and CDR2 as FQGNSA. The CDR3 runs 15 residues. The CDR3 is CASSLGSITLDTQYF. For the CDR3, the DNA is TGTGCCAGCAGCTTAGGCAGCATAACCCTAGATACGCAGTATTTT.

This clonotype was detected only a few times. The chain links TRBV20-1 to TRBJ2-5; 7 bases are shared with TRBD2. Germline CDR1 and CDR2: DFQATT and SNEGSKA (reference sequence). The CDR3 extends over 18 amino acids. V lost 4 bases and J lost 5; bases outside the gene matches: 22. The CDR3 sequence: CSATAFLAGVDMWETQYF. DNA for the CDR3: TGCAGTGCTACAGCCTTTCTTGCGGGAGTAGATATGTGGGAGACCCAGTACTTC.

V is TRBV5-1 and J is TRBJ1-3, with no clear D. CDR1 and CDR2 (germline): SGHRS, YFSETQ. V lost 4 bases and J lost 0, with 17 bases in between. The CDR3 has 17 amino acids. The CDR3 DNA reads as TGCGCCAGCAGCCAACGGGGAGGGATGATCTCTGGAAACACCATATATTTT. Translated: CASSQRGGMISGNTIYF. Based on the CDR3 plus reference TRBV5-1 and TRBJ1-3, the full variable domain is KAGVTQTPRYLIKTRGQQVTLSCSPISGHRSVSWYQQTPGQGLQFLFEYFSETQRNKGNFPGRFSGRQFSNSRSEMNVSTLELGDSALYLCASSQRGGMISGNTIYFGEGSWLTVV.

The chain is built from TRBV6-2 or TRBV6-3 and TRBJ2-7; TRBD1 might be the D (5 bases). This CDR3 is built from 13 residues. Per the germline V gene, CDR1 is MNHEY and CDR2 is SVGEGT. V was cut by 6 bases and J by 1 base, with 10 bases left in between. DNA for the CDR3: TGTGCCAGCAGAACCCCAGGGTCCTACGAGCAGTACTTC. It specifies CASRTPGSYEQYF.

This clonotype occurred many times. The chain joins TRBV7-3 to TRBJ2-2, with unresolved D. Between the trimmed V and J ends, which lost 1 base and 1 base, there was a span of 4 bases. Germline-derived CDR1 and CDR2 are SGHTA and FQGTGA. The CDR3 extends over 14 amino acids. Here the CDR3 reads CASSLSRNTGELFF. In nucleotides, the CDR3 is TGTGCCAGCAGCTTAAGTCGGAACACCGGGGAGCTGTTTTTT.

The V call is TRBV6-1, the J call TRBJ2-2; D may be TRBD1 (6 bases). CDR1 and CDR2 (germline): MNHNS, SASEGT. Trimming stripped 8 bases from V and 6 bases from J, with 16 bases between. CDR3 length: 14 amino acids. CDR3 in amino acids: CASSYSGVAGELFF. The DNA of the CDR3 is TGTGCCAGCTCGTACTCAGGGGTTGCCGGGGAGCTGTTTTTT.

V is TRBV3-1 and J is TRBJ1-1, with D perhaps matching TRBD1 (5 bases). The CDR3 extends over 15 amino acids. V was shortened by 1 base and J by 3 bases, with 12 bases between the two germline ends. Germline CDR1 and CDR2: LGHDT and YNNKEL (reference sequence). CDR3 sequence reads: CASSQADRRYTEAFF. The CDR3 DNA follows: TGTGCCAGCAGCCAAGCAGACAGACGTTACACTGAAGCTTTCTTT.

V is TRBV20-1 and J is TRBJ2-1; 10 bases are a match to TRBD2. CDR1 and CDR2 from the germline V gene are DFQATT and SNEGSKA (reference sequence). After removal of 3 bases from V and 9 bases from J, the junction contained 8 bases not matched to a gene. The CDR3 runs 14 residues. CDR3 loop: CSASPSGSYGEQFF. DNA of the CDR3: TGCAGTGCTAGTCCTAGCGGGAGTTACGGTGAGCAGTTCTTC.

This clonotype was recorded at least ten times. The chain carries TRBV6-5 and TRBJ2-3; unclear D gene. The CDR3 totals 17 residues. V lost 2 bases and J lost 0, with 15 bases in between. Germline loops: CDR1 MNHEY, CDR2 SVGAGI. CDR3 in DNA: TGTGCCAGCAGTTACGGTCAGACGGTTCCTAGCACAGATACGCAGTATTTT. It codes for CASSYGQTVPSTDTQYF.

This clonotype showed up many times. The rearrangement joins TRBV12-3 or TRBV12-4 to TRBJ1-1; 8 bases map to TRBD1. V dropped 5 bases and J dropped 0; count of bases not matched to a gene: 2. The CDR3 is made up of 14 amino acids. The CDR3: CASSRDRLNTEAFF. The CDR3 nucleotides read TGTGCCAGCAGTAGGGACAGGTTGAACACTGAAGCTTTCTTT.

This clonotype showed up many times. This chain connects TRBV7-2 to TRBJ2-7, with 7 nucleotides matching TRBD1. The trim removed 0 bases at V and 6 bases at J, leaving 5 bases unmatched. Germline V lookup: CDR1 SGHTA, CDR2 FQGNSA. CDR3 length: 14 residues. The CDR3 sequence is CASSLAGGEIEQYF. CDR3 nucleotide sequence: TGTGCCAGCAGCTTAGCAGGGGGCGAGATCGAGCAGTACTTC. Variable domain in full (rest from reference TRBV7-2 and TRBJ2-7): GAGVSQSPSNKVTEKGKDVELRCDPISGHTALYWYRQSLGQGLEFLIYFQGNSAPDKSGLPSDRFSAERTGGSVSTLTIQRTQQEDSAVYLCASSLAGGEIEQYFGPGTRLTVT.

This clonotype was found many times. CDR3 nucleotide sequence: TGTGCGAGCGGGAACTCTGGGGCCAACGTCCTGACTTTC. Protein sequence: CASGNSGANVLTF. V is TRBV12-3 or TRBV12-4 and J is TRBJ2-6, with 7 bases that match TRBD2. This CDR3 has 13 residues.

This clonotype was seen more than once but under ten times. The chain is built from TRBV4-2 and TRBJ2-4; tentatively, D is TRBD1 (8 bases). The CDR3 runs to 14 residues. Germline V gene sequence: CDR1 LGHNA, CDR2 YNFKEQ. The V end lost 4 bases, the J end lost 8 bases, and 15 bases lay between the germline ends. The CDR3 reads CASSPGQGGDIQYF. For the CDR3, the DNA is TGTGCCAGCAGCCCTGGACAGGGAGGGGACATTCAGTACTTC.

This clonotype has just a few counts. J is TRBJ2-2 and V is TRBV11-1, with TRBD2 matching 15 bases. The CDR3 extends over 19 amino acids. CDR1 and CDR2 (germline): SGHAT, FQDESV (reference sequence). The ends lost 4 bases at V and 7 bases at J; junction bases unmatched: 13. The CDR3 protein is CASSSLPGLAGGPIGELFF. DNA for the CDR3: TGTGCCAGCAGCTCGCTACCCGGACTAGCGGGAGGGCCGATCGGGGAGCTGTTTTTT.